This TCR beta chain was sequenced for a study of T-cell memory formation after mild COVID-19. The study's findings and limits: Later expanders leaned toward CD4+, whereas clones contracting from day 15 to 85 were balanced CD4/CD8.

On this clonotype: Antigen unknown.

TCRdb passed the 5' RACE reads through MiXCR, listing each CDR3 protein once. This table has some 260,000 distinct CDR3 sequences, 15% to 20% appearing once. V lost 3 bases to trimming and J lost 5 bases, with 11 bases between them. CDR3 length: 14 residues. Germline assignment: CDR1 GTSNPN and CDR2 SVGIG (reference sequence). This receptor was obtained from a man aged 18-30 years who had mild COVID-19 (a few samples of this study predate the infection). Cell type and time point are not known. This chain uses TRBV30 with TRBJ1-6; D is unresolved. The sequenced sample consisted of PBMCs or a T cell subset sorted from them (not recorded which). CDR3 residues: CAWRRTNNNSPLHF. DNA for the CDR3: TGTGCCTGGAGGCGGACCAACAATAATTCACCCCTCCACTTT.